This is a list of T cell receptor beta chains from one sample in a study of cytomegalovirus exposure and HLA in healthy donors. Here immunoSEQ multiplex PCR was the method, and the copy in TCRdb shows in-frame clones only, minus some. The sample has 250,000 to 400,000 clones, over 75% seen once. The sequenced sample consisted of PBMCs. The receptors originated from a man aged 25-40 years in good health and CMV-seronegative. Each CDR3 is given with its conserved first and last residue. The D gene is left open where the match is weak. Expanded clones are given a class, and other clones once, few, many or no size at all.

abundance,j_gene,v_gene,d_gene,CDR3aa,CDR3nt
.,TRBJ1-3,TRBV11-2,.,CASSPGYGNTIYF,TGTGCCAGCAGCCCGGGTTATGGGAACACCATATATTTT
once,TRBJ2-7,TRBV29-1,.,CSVGTGITYEQYF,TGCAGCGTTGGTACAGGGATTACCTACGAGCAGTACTTC
once,TRBJ1-2,TRBV6-5,.,CASSYASGHLFF,TGTGCCAGCAGTTACGCCTCGGGACACCTATTCTTC
.,TRBJ1-2,TRBV19,TRBD1,CASSLTGVGRGYTF,TGTGCCAGTAGTTTAACAGGGGTAGGTCGTGGCTACACCTTC
.,TRBJ2-4,TRBV5-6,TRBD1,CASQAGGPLAKNIQYF,TGTGCCAGCCAAGCAGGGGGCCCCTTAGCCAAAAACATTCAGTACTTC
.,TRBJ2-7,TRBV6-6,TRBD1,CASSRGGQAYEQYF,TGTGCCAGCAGTCGCGGCGGACAGGCATACGAGCAGTACTTC
.,TRBJ1-1,TRBV6-4,TRBD1,CASSDSTGARVNTEAFF,TGTGCCAGCAGTGACTCGACAGGGGCCCGGGTTAACACTGAAGCTTTCTTT
.,TRBJ1-3,TRBV6-5,TRBD1,CASSYGTGAGNTIYF,TGTGCCAGCAGTTACGGGACAGGGGCTGGAAACACCATATATTTT
.,TRBJ1-2,TRBV12-5,.,CASGLDERTIDYGYTF,TGTGCTAGTGGTTTGGACGAACGGACAATTGACTATGGCTACACCTTC
.,TRBJ2-1,TRBV15,TRBD2,CATSVGLAGGNEQFF,TGTGCCACCAGCGTGGGACTAGCGGGGGGGAATGAGCAGTTCTTC
.,TRBJ1-2,TRBV6-6,.,CASSYSTGYGYTF,TGTGCCAGCAGTTACTCGACAGGCTATGGCTACACCTTC
.,TRBJ1-1,TRBV2,.,CASSELVFSQGTGEAFF,TGTGCCAGCAGTGAATTGGTTTTCTCTCAGGGGACGGGGGAAGCTTTCTTT
.,TRBJ1-5,TRBV7-2,.,CASSRGSNQPQHF,TGTGCCAGCAGCCGGGGGAGCAATCAGCCCCAGCATTTT
.,TRBJ2-2,TRBV11-2,.,CASSPSVQTGELFF,TGTGCCAGCAGCCCCTCAGTCCAGACCGGGGAGCTGTTTTTT
.,TRBJ2-7,TRBV21-1,.,CASDPGAKTYEQYF,TGTGCCAGCGACCCTGGGGCGAAAACCTACGAGCAGTACTTC
.,TRBJ2-7,TRBV25-1,TRBD1,CASSGPGQVPLEAYEQYF,TGTGCCAGCAGTGGGCCTGGACAGGTCCCTCTTGAGGCCTACGAGCAGTACTTC
.,TRBJ1-1,TRBV2,TRBD1,CASSLGTEVEAFF,TGTGCCAGCAGCCTCGGGACAGAGGTAGAAGCTTTCTTT
.,TRBJ2-3,TRBV4-3,TRBD1,CASSQDRGEDTQYF,TGCGCCAGCAGCCAGGACAGGGGCGAAGATACGCAGTATTTT
.,TRBJ2-3,TRBV7-2,TRBD1,CASSRTGQSSTDTQYF,TGTGCCAGCAGCCGAACGGGACAGAGTTCCACAGATACGCAGTATTTT
.,TRBJ1-4,TRBV7-2,TRBD1,CASSISKGALHEKLFF,TGTGCCAGCAGCATATCCAAGGGGGCTTTACACGAAAAACTGTTTTTT
.,TRBJ2-4,TRBV27,TRBD2,CASSASGASKNIQYF,TGTGCCAGCAGTGCTAGCGGGGCCTCCAAAAACATTCAGTACTTC
.,TRBJ1-1,TRBV5-6,TRBD1,CASRRQGAVLDTEAFF,TGTGCCAGCAGGCGACAGGGGGCGGTTTTGGACACTGAAGCTTTCTTT
.,TRBJ2-7,TRBV11-3,TRBD1,CASSLAGQGAYEQYF,TGTGCCAGCAGCTTAGCTGGACAGGGGGCCTACGAGCAGTACTTC
.,TRBJ1-5,TRBV19,.,CATKVYQGFNQPQHF,TGTGCCACGAAAGTTTATCAGGGGTTCAATCAGCCCCAGCATTTT
.,TRBJ2-2,TRBV7-2,.,CASSFWTVNTGELFF,TGTGCCAGCAGCTTTTGGACTGTTAACACCGGGGAGCTGTTTTTT
.,TRBJ1-5,TRBV25-1,TRBD1,CASKQQGGGPQHF,TGTGCCAGCAAACAACAGGGGGGAGGACCCCAGCATTTT
.,TRBJ2-1,TRBV19,TRBD1,CASSIQGQGAYNEQFF,TGTGCCAGTAGTATCCAGGGACAGGGGGCGTACAATGAGCAGTTCTTC
.,TRBJ2-4,TRBV5-1,TRBD1,CASRNTGDDKNIQYF,TGCGCCAGCCGAAATACAGGGGATGACAAAAACATTCAGTACTTC
.,TRBJ2-1,TRBV6-6,TRBD1,CASRDRGRPQEQFF,TGTGCCAGCAGAGACAGGGGGCGCCCCCAGGAGCAGTTCTTC
.,TRBJ2-2,TRBV2,TRBD2,CATNLHSGGINTGELFF,TGTGCCACCAACCTTCATAGCGGGGGGATCAACACCGGGGAGCTGTTTTTT
.,TRBJ2-2,TRBV6-6,.,CASSDSRTGELFF,TGTGCCAGCAGTGACAGCCGCACGGGGGAGCTGTTTTTT
.,TRBJ1-1,TRBV10-1,TRBD1,CASSESTGATEAFF,TGCGCCAGCAGTGAGTCGACAGGGGCCACTGAAGCTTTCTTT
.,TRBJ1-1,TRBV15,.,CATRNRGGNRGTEAFF,TGTGCCACCAGAAATCGCGGCGGCAACCGGGGTACTGAAGCTTTCTTT
few,TRBJ1-5,TRBV10-3,TRBD1,CATQPGQGENSNQPQHF,TGTGCCACCCAACCGGGACAGGGGGAGAATAGCAATCAGCCCCAGCATTTT
.,TRBJ2-5,TRBV13,.,CASSFYRNQETQYF,TGTGCCAGCAGCTTTTATAGAAATCAAGAGACCCAGTACTTC
.,TRBJ2-2,TRBV7-9,TRBD2,CASSAPASGENTGELFF,TGTGCCAGCAGCGCACCGGCTAGCGGGGAGAACACCGGGGAGCTGTTTTTT
once,TRBJ1-1,TRBV2,.,CASRPARTIPEAFF,TGTGCCAGCAGACCCGCCCGGACAATCCCTGAAGCTTTCTTT
.,TRBJ2-7,TRBV4-1,.,CASSQELKKGGPYEQYF,TGCGCCAGCAGCCAAGAATTGAAAAAGGGAGGCCCCTACGAGCAGTACTTC
.,TRBJ1-3,TRBV6-5,.,CASSYSLRLSGNTIYF,TGTGCCAGCAGTTACTCCCTGAGGCTATCTGGAAACACCATATATTTT
.,TRBJ1-4,TRBV11-2,.,CASSSGSGNEKLFF,TGTGCCAGCAGCTCCGGGTCCGGAAATGAAAAACTGTTTTTT
.,TRBJ1-5,TRBV5-5,TRBD1,CASSPGQADQPQHF,TGTGCCAGCAGCCCCGGACAGGCAGATCAGCCCCAGCATTTT
.,TRBJ2-5,TRBV5-1,TRBD1,CASSGQGPRETQYF,TGCGCCAGCAGCGGACAGGGGCCGAGGGAGACCCAGTACTTC
.,TRBJ1-1,TRBV7-9,.,CASSLEGIGMNTEAFF,TGTGCCAGCAGCTTAGAGGGTATCGGGATGAACACTGAAGCTTTCTTT
.,TRBJ1-1,TRBV4-1,.,CASSQGLAFRGGTEAFF,TGCGCCAGCAGCCAAGGCCTTGCTTTTAGGGGAGGTACTGAAGCTTTCTTT
.,TRBJ2-7,TRBV5-4,TRBD1,CASSTARDRGPDEQYF,TGTGCCAGCAGCACGGCCCGGGACAGGGGGCCCGACGAGCAGTACTTC
.,TRBJ2-5,TRBV11-2,TRBD2,CASSLYVAGETQYF,TGTGCCAGCAGCTTATATGTAGCGGGGGAGACCCAGTACTTC
.,TRBJ1-1,TRBV4-3,.,CASSQDQGLSIEAFF,TGCGCCAGCAGCCAAGATCAGGGTTTGTCTATTGAAGCTTTCTTT
.,TRBJ2-7,TRBV19,.,CASSIDGPYEQYF,TGTGCCAGTAGTATAGATGGGCCCTACGAGCAGTACTTC